This TCR beta chain comes out of a study of blood T cell repertoires in COVID-19. For the study at large: Donors in the United States, Italy and Spain gave samples during acute or convalescent COVID-19. In each case, the material was cDNA or gDNA derived from T cells, B-cell-depleted T cells, or PBMCs.

In the original analysis: Quantification of nucleated cells was approximated via reference gene primer amplification. Sequencing used immunoSEQ multiplex PCR; TCRdb keeps in-frame clones, though not all of them. D and trimming were read from the DNA, whereas the V and J calls and clone size are those reported in that table. The sample includes about 170,000 clones, roughly 83% of them seen just once. This clone was observed a handful of times. This CDR3 region has 12 residues. Trimming pared 3 bases from V and 7 bases from J, leaving 7 bases between. Germline-derived CDR1 and CDR2 are GTSNPN and SVGIG (reference sequence).

The sequenced sample was peripheral blood. The chain carries TRBV30 and TRBJ1-6; maybe TRBD1 (5 bases). This TCR was recovered from a man aged 18 to 29 with active or convalescent COVID-19. CDR3 bases: TGTGCCTGGAGCCCAGGGAATTCACCCCTCCACTTT. Protein: CAWSPGNSPLHF.